This TCR beta chain was profiled in a study of shared clonotypes between healthy human individuals. This CDR3 has 15 residues. Trimming at V came to 4 bases and at J to 2 bases, leaving 8 bases not matched to a gene. Germline assignment: CDR1 SGHKS and CDR2 YYEKEE (reference sequence). Original analysis: ImmunoSEQ junction-only sequences lacked quality scores, so their filtering differed. The repertoire was sequenced with immunoSEQ multiplex PCR; TCRdb's copy has only in-frame clones and lacks some. V and J calls and clone size are those listed in that table; D and trimming were worked out from the DNA. The sample has around 1,900,000 clones; about 93% are singletons. The naive CD8 population came from CD45RO-negative cells selected for CCR7, without terminally differentiated effector memory CD45RA+ cells.

This receptor was taken from a man younger than 35 in good health. Some clones in this sample may be carry-over from other donors' samples. V and J are TRBV5-5 and TRBJ1-2; TRBD1 matches at 7 bases. The sample was naive CD8+ T cells from PBMCs. This chain's CDR3 is CASSTRTGQNYGYTF. CDR3 in DNA: TGTGCCAGCAGCACCCGGACAGGACAGAACTATGGCTACACCTTC.